Below, 15 T cell receptor beta chains from the same sample are listed, as sequenced in a study of CD8+CD57+ T cells in acquired aplastic anemia (dated by TCRdb to the late 2010s). Patients chosen for sequencing had shown expansion of CD8+CD57+ cells by flow cytometry. For sequencing, an Illumina HiSeq 2000 was employed. Genomic DNA was used as template for profiling of TCR beta VDJ combinations and CDR3 sequences. TCRdb itself trimmed the public reads at Q25 with fastp, ran MiXCR and retained productive beta chains. When rows share a CDR3 protein, they turn into one entry using the most common DNA and genes. This sample holds about 120,000 distinct CDR3 sequences; under 65% were observed only once. In total, the top ten clones hold 25% to 35% of the sample. The specimen was sorted CD4+, CD8+, or CD8+CD57+ T cells (not recorded which) from PBMCs. These receptors all stem from a human donor with aplastic anemia.

The J gene is TRBJ2-7, the V gene TRBV6-1; a possible D gene is TRBD2 (6 bases). V lost 8 bases and J 3 bases, leaving 11 bases between the germline ends. The CDR3 has 12 amino acids. Germline loops: CDR1 MNHNS, CDR2 SASEGT. The CDR3 coding sequence is TGTGCCAGCCATCACGGGGGCTACGAGCAGTACTTC. This translates into CASHHGGYEQYF.

The chain employs TRBV12-3 or TRBV12-4 and TRBJ2-5; TRBD2 matches at 13 bases. V lost 6 bases to trimming and J lost 7 bases; unmatched junction nucleotides: 2. The CDR3 runs 13 residues. The DNA for the CDR3 is TGTGCCAGCAGAGGGACTAGCGGGGTGACCCAGTACTTC. This encodes CASRGTSGVTQYF.

V is TRBV7-2 and J is TRBJ2-7; 9 nucleotides align to TRBD1. CDR1 is SGHTA and CDR2 is FQGNSA in the germline V gene. This CDR3 contains 15 residues. The CDR3 region is CAREQDRGTSYEQYF. CDR3 nucleotides: TGTGCTAGAGAACAGGACAGGGGAACCTCCTACGAGCAGTACTTC. Full variable domain (remainder filled in from reference TRBV7-2 and TRBJ2-7): GAGVSQSPSNKVTEKGKDVELRCDPISGHTALYWYRQSLGQGLEFLIYFQGNSAPDKSGLPSDRFSAERTGGSVSTLTIQRTQQEDSAVYLCAREQDRGTSYEQYFGPGTRLTVT.

A word on this clonotype: Because the CDR3's place on the DNA is in doubt, the DNA is left out and the CDR3 is given as listed by TCRdb. The gene calls are TRBV20-1 and TRBJ2-6. CDR1 DFQATT and CDR2 SNEGSKA come from the germline V gene (reference sequence). Inclusive of both ends, the CDR3 amounts to 16 amino acids. CDR3 region: CSAQETFGSGANVLTF.

This clonotype appeared a few times. The rearrangement joins TRBV25-1 to TRBJ2-1; maybe TRBD2 (5 bases). This CDR3 contains 15 residues. Germline V gene sequence: CDR1 MGHDK, CDR2 SYGVNS. V lost 6 bases, J lost 9 bases, and 21 bases lay in between. The CDR3 loop is CASSPPSWRSGEQFF. DNA of the CDR3: TGTGCCAGCAGCCCCCCTAGCTGGCGCTCTGGTGAGCAGTTCTTC.

This clonotype appeared many times. The chain carries TRBV5-6 and TRBJ2-7; the D gene could be TRBD1 or TRBD2 (5 bases each). Germline CDR1 and CDR2: SGHDT and YYEEEE. CDR3 length: 13 amino acids. V dropped 2 bases and J dropped 2 bases, with 8 bases sitting between them. This CDR3 reads CASSFRETYEQYF. The CDR3 DNA follows: TGTGCCAGCAGCTTCAGGGAGACCTACGAGCAGTACTTC.

This sequence joins TRBV7-8 and TRBJ2-7; TRBD1 aligns across 7 bases. The CDR3 loop spans 15 amino acids. Germline-derived CDR1 and CDR2 are SGHVS and FQNEAQ. V was clipped by 1 base and J by 2 bases; unmatched bases: 5. The CDR3 DNA reads TGTGCCAGCAGCTTAGAGGCAGGGGGTACCTACGAGCAGTACTTC. As protein: CASSLEAGGTYEQYF.

The chain has TRBV2 and TRBJ1-2; D remains unclear. This CDR3 spans 14 amino acids. Trimming took 4 bases from V and 4 from J, leaving 13 bases between them. The germline V gene has CDR1 SNHLY and CDR2 FYNNEI. Here the CDR3 reads CASSAVQNFYGYTF. The DNA for the CDR3 is TGTGCCAGCAGTGCTGTACAAAACTTCTATGGCTACACCTTC.

The chain joins TRBV10-3 to TRBJ1-2; D is ambiguous. CDR3 length equals 12 residues. CDR1 and CDR2 from the germline V gene are ENHRY and SYGVKD. Trimming removed 7 bases from V and 3 bases from J, with 9 bases in between. CDR3: CAITGGDYGYTF. CDR3 nucleotide sequence: TGTGCCATCACTGGCGGGGACTATGGCTACACCTTC.

A word on this clonotype: Compared with germline, one end of the junction differs, possibly owing to a read error. The chain carries TRBV29-1 and TRBJ2-1; no reliable D call. Germline CDR1 reads SQVTM; CDR2 reads ANQGSEA. The CDR3 length is 13 residues. CDR3 sequence (DNA): TGCAGCGTTGAGGGGTGGACCTACAATGGGCAGTTCTTC. Protein sequence: CSVEGWTYNGQFF.

The rearrangement uses TRBV27 and TRBJ1-2, with D perhaps TRBD1 (6 bases). The CDR3 has 13 residues. The germline CDR1 and CDR2 sequences are MNHEY and SMNVEV (reference sequence). V was trimmed by 5 bases and J by 5 bases, leaving 12 bases between them. CDR3 loop: CASSSQGIYGYTF. CDR3 coding DNA: TGTGCCAGCAGTAGCCAGGGGATATATGGCTACACCTTC.

The chain employs TRBV4-2 and TRBJ1-2, with 9 bases identical to TRBD1. The CDR3 extends over 15 amino acids. The V and J ends lost 2 bases and 7 bases, in that order; junction bases with no gene match: 8. Germline lookup yields CDR1 LGHNA and CDR2 YNFKEQ. CDR3 nucleotides: TGTGCCAGCAGCCAATGGCTTCCGGGACAGGGTGGCTACACCTTC. Its translation: CASSQWLPGQGGYTF.

The CDR3 nucleotides are TGTGCCACCAGTGAGGGGTGGCAAGAGACCCAGTACTTC. Protein: CATSEGWQETQYF. This rearrangement joins TRBV24-1 to TRBJ2-5, with D unclear. This CDR3 comprises 13 residues. V shed 4 bases and J shed 2 bases, with 7 bases lying between them. Germline values: CDR1 KGHDR, CDR2 SFDVKD.

The table lists this clonotype with many counts. The chain couples TRBV15 to TRBJ1-4; 10 nucleotides align to TRBD1. CDR3 size: 16 residues. Germline lookup yields CDR1 LNHNV and CDR2 YYDKDF (reference sequence). The ends lost 1 base at V and 5 bases at J; junction bases unmatched: 4. This CDR3 is CATSRGTGGDNEKLFF. CDR3 bases: TGTGCCACCAGCAGAGGGACAGGGGGGGACAATGAAAAACTGTTTTTT. Combining the CDR3 with reference TRBV15 and TRBJ1-4 gives the whole variable domain DAMVIQNPRYQVTQFGKPVTLSCSQTLNHNVMYWYQQKSSQAPKLLFHYYDKDFNNEADTPDNFQSRRPNTSFCFLDIRSPGLGDTAMYLCATSRGTGGDNEKLFFGSGTQLSVL.

V and J are TRBV7-9 and TRBJ2-3; D gene uncertain. The CDR3 is 13 residues long. Per germline, CDR1 SEHNR and CDR2 FQNEAQ (reference sequence). Trimming left V 10 bases short and J 0 bases short, with 11 bases between. DNA of the CDR3: TGTGCCATCAGTAGGCAGAGCACAGATACGCAGTATTTT. It is translated as CAISRQSTDTQYF.